Sequencing of this TCR beta chain was carried out in a study of blood T cell repertoires in COVID-19. Study information: Acute and convalescent COVID-19 samples came from the United States, Italy and Spain. T cells, B-cell-depleted T cells, or PBMCs provided the cDNA or gDNA that served as material.

Profiling relied on immunoSEQ multiplex PCR, and the TCRdb table lists in-frame clones only, not all of them. The sample has around 160,000 clones; approximately 86% are singletons. Germline CDR1 is SGHRS and CDR2 is YFSETQ. The CDR3 is 15 amino acids. The ends were cut back, 4 bases at V and 5 bases at J, with 16 bases in the middle. The chain has TRBV5-1 and TRBJ1-3; D unclear. The TCR comes from a woman between 40 and 50 years old with active or convalescent COVID-19. Sample: peripheral blood. CDR3 DNA: TGCGCCAGCAGCGATTTAGGAGACTCCCGAAACACCATATATTTT. This sequence encodes CASSDLGDSRNTIYF. The full variable domain, completed using reference TRBV5-1 and TRBJ1-3, is KAGVTQTPRYLIKTRGQQVTLSCSPISGHRSVSWYQQTPGQGLQFLFEYFSETQRNKGNFPGRFSGRQFSNSRSEMNVSTLELGDSALYLCASSDLGDSRNTIYFGEGSWLTVV.